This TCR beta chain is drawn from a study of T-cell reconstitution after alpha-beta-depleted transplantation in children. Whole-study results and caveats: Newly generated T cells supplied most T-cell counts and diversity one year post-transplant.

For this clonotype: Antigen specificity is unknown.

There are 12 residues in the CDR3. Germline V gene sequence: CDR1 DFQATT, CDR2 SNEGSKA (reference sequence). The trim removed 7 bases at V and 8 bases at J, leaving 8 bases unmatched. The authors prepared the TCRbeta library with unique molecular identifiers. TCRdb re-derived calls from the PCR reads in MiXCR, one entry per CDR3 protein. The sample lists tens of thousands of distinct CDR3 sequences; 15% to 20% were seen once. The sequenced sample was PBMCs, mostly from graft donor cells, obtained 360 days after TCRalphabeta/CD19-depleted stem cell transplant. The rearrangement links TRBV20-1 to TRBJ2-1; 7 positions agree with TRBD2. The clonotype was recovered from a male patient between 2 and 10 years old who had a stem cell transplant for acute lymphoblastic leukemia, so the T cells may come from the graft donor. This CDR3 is CSGREWDDEQFF. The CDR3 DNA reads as TGCAGTGGGCGGGAGTGGGACGATGAGCAGTTCTTC.